This T cell receptor beta chain derives from a study of a mutant IDH1 vaccine in newly diagnosed glioma. On the study more broadly: Weeks 35 and 47 hosted visits V12 and V13, respectively. Overall study findings and caveats: Top peripheral T cell clonotype shifts appeared unrelated to pseudoprogression.

Time point noted: week 35, safety follow-up. In every dose of vaccine, 300 ug of mutant IDH1 20-mer peptide was given alongside topical imiquimod. The patients were given eight vaccinations, one each in weeks 1, 3, 5, 7, 11, 15, 19 and 23. Profiled with immunoSEQ multiplex PCR; TCRdb holds only in-frame clones, not every one. In the table there are 35,000 to 45,000 clones, 65% to 90% of which are singletons. Germline CDR1 MDHEN, CDR2 SYDVKM. This CDR3 is 14 amino acids long. V gave up 1 base and J gave up 2 bases, with 5 bases separating them. About this clone itself: Antigen unknown.

This specimen consisted of PBMCs, obtained from a glioma patient whose treatment included an IDH1 peptide vaccine. This receptor was obtained from a woman aged 50 to 60 with glioma. The chain is built from TRBV28 and TRBJ1-4; D ambiguous. The CDR3 sequence: CASSLSDTNEKLFF. CDR3 coding DNA: TGTGCCAGCAGTTTATCTGATACTAATGAAAAACTGTTTTTT.